Listed below are T cell receptor beta chains from one sample, sequenced in a study of blood T cell repertoires in COVID-19. Clones were sequenced by immunoSEQ multiplex PCR, and TCRdb holds only the in-frame ones, with some missing. The sample lists around 55,000 clones; approximately 90% were seen once. The specimen was peripheral blood. These receptors were collected from a man aged 60 to 75 with acute or convalescent COVID-19. CDR3s include the opening cysteine and the closing phenylalanine or tryptophan.

TRBJ2-2	TRBV10-3	CAIRTGTSSTGELFF
TRBJ1-4	TRBV5-1	CASSLAGKSNEKLFF
TRBJ2-3	TRBV10-3	CAIMGTSGSVTDTQYF
TRBJ2-7	TRBV6-6	CASRPRGSGNHEQYF
TRBJ2-3	TRBV30	CAWRQQGKESDTQYF
TRBJ1-1	TRBV28	CASSLPGQGGTEAFF
TRBJ2-5	TRBV6-4	CASSRQGGETQYF
TRBJ2-5	TRBV5-1	CASSSTSGSLQETQYF
TRBJ2-7	TRBV10-3	CASSDGSDSYGQYF
TRBJ2-7	TRBV18	CASSRDRLTYEQYF
TRBJ2-2	TRBV5-4	CASSLGGVTGELFF
TRBJ2-7	TRBV4-3	CASSQKWGSGAYEQYF
TRBJ1-2	TRBV6-5	CASRTGSYGYTF
TRBJ2-5	TRBV6-2/TRBV6-3	CASSFPLRTSPQETQYF
TRBJ2-2	TRBV19	CASSIRSLNTGELFF
TRBJ1-5	TRBV7-2	CASSLGDSSNQPQHF
TRBJ2-7	TRBV6-6	CASSGSGNDYEQYF
TRBJ2-7	TRBV7-2	CASSLGLLGTSGYEQYF
TRBJ2-3	TRBV9	CASSVGPSGTTDTQYF
TRBJ2-7	TRBV6-5	CATGRTRYEQYF
TRBJ2-3	TRBV7-2	CASSLGLAGADTQYF
TRBJ1-3	TRBV19	CASTFGRVRNTIYF
TRBJ2-5	TRBV9	CASSVGRERRETQYF
TRBJ2-7	TRBV24-1	CATSYSGLGPTYF
TRBJ2-1	TRBV9	CASSWGSGANNEQFF
TRBJ2-3	TRBV5-4	CASSLAGQGASDTQYF
TRBJ1-5	TRBV6-4	CASSDSRGHDQPQHF
TRBJ2-7	TRBV19	CASSAFDKTHEQYF
TRBJ1-1	TRBV25-1	CASSAHGGDFSEAFF
TRBJ2-7	TRBV5-1	CASSGQGLYEQYF
TRBJ2-1	TRBV6-5	CASSYSLGPSYNEQFF
TRBJ2-7	TRBV5-1	CASSRGQGAAEQYF
TRBJ2-3	TRBV19	CASSIPAGGPGDTQYF
TRBJ1-5	TRBV3-1/TRBV3-2	CASSQAGTGDNQPQHF
TRBJ1-5	TRBV19	CATNRPYSNQPQHF
TRBJ2-3	TRBV11-2	CASSRRGLAGPTDTQYF
TRBJ1-1	TRBV19	CASSSRTGAMNTEAFF
TRBJ2-3	TRBV4-1	CASSPRQGATDTQYF
TRBJ1-4	TRBV19	CASSHRGPNEKLFF
TRBJ2-5	TRBV12-5	CASGPAGQETQYF
TRBJ2-1	TRBV15	CATSRALAGSNEQFF
TRBJ1-2	TRBV10-3	CAISERAGTPEGGGYTF
TRBJ1-6	TRBV27	CASSLFGGAASSPLHF
TRBJ2-1	TRBV11-2	CASSLLGTSGSFEQFF
TRBJ1-2	TRBV4-1	CASSQDERSVNYGYTF
TRBJ1-2	TRBV7-2	CASIGRLGGTYGYTF
TRBJ1-5	TRBV2	CASSEQGAILQPQHF
TRBJ2-2	TRBV7-6	CASSLFGGTTGELFF
TRBJ2-3	TRBV7-7	CASSQFSGRSTDTQYF
TRBJ1-4	TRBV7-2	CASSLEPLVATNEKLFF
TRBJ1-5	TRBV19	CASSMAGQPQHF
TRBJ2-3	TRBV9	CASSPLGGQGTDTQYF
TRBJ2-3	TRBV2	CASSGEGGITDTQYF